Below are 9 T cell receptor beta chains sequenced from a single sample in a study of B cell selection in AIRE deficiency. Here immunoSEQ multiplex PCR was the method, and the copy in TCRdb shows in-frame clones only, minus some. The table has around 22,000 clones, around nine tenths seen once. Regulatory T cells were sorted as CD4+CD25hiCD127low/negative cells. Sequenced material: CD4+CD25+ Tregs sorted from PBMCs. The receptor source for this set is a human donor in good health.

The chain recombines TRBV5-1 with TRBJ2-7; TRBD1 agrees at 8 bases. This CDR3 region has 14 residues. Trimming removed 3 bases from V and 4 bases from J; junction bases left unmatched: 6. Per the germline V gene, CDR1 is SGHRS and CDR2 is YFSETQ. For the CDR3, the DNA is TGCGCCAGCAGCTGGAGGACAGGGAGGTACGAGCAGTACTTC. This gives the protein CASSWRTGRYEQYF.

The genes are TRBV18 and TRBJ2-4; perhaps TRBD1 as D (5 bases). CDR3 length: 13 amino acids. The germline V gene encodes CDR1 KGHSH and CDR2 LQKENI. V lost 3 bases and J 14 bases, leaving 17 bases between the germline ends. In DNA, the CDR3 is TGTGCCAGCTCACCTGGAGTTGACAGTTCCAAGTACTTC. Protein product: CASSPGVDSSKYF.

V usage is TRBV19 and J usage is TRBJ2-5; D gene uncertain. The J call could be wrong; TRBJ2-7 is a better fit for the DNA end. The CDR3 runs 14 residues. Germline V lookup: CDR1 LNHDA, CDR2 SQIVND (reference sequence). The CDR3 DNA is TGTGCCAGTAGTGGGTGGTTTCCCTCCTACGAGCAGTACTTC. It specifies CASSGWFPSYEQYF.

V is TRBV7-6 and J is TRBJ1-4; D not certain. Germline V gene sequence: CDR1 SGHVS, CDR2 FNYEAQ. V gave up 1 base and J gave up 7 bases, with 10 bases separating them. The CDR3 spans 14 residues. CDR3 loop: CASSLVGASEKLFF. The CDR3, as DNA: TGTGCCAGCAGCTTAGTCGGAGCGAGTGAAAAACTGTTTTTT.

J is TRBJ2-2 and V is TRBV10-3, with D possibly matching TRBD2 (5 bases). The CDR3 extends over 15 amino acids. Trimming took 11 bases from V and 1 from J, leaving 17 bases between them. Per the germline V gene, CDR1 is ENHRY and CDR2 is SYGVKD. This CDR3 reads CASRGLAQNTGELFF. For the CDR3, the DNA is TGTGCCTCACGAGGCCTAGCTCAGAACACCGGGGAGCTGTTTTTT.

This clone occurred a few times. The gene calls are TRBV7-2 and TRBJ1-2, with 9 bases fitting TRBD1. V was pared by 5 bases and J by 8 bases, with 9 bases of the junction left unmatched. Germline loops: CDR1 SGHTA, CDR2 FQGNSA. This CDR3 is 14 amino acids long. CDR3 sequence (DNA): TGTGCCAGCAGCCCCGGGACAGGGTCCCTCGGCTACACCTTC. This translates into CASSPGTGSLGYTF.

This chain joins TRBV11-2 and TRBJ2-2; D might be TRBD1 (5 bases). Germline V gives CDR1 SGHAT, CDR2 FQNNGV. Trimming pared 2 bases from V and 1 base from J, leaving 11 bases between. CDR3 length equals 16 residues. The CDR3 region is CASSLWGPGNTGELFF. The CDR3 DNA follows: TGTGCCAGCAGCTTATGGGGCCCGGGGAACACCGGGGAGCTGTTTTTT.

The CDR3 is CASSPRDRDGYTF. The CDR3 nucleotides read TGTGCCAGCAGCCCCCGGGACAGGGATGGCTACACCTTC. This chain connects TRBV11-1 to TRBJ1-2; 9 bases are a match to TRBD1. CDR3 length equals 13 residues. V gave up 5 bases and J gave up 6 bases; unmatched junction bases: 4. Germline-derived CDR1 and CDR2 are SGHAT and FQDESV (reference sequence).

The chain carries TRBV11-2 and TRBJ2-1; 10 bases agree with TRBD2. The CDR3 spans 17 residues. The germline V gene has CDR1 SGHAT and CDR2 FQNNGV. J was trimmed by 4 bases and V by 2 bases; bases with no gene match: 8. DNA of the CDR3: TGTGCCAGCAGCTTAAGGGTTAGCGGGGGGTCTTACAATGAGCAGTTCTTC. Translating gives CASSLRVSGGSYNEQFF. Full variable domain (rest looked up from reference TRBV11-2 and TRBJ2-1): EAGVAQSPRYKIIEKRQSVAFWCNPISGHATLYWYQQILGQGPKLLIQFQNNGVVDDSQLPKDRFSAERLKGVDSTLKIQPAKLEDSAVYLCASSLRVSGGSYNEQFFGPGTRLTVL.